A single sample is the source of the 9 T cell receptor beta chains below, sequenced in a study of early T cells in non-severe SARS-CoV-2 infection. TCRdb re-analysed the 5' RACE reads in MiXCR, keeping a single row per CDR3 protein. The data show around 44,000 distinct CDR3 sequences, with around 10% seen just once and roughly 8.3% held by the top ten. The specimen sequenced was whole blood. The receptors were gathered from an adult who was a healthcare worker with PCR-confirmed SARS-CoV-2 infection or an uninfected control (not recorded which).

This clonotype was observed many times. The V call is TRBV7-6, the J call TRBJ2-2; D is possibly TRBD1 (5 bases). From germline, CDR1 is SGHVS and CDR2 FNYEAQ. CDR3 length: 16 residues. The ends were cut back, 5 bases at V and 1 base at J, with 14 bases in the middle. The CDR3, as DNA: TGTGCCAGCAGCGTCCCTAGGGGCTTGAACACCGGGGAGCTGTTTTTT. It encodes CASSVPRGLNTGELFF.

The genes are TRBV24-1 and TRBJ2-3; D possibly corresponds to TRBD1 (6 bases). This CDR3 spans 19 amino acids. The ends were cut back, 4 bases at V and 2 bases at J, with 24 bases in the middle. CDR1 and CDR2 (germline): KGHDR, SFDVKD. The CDR3 is CATSDPTYREGGNTDTQYF. The CDR3 nucleotides read TGTGCCACCAGTGACCCAACCTACAGGGAAGGTGGTAACACAGATACGCAGTATTTT.

This clonotype was seen repeatedly, ten times or more. This chain connects TRBV2 to TRBJ2-5; D might be TRBD1 (6 bases). Trimming cost V 5 bases and J 0 bases, with 13 bases left between them. Germline CDR1 reads SNHLY; CDR2 reads FYNNEI. The CDR3 is 15 residues long. CDR3 protein: CASSPRTANQETQYF. DNA of the CDR3: TGTGCCAGCAGTCCTCGGACAGCTAACCAAGAGACCCAGTACTTC.

This clonotype was found many times. The chain uses TRBV29-1 and TRBJ2-7; D is unclear. Germline CDR1 is SQVTM and CDR2 is ANQGSEA. This CDR3 region has 13 residues. Trimming removed 6 bases from V and 6 bases from J, with 18 bases in between. The CDR3 sequence is CSVSGPLAPEQYF. The CDR3 region has the DNA TGCAGCGTCTCCGGGCCGTTGGCCCCCGAGCAGTACTTC.

At least ten counts were recorded for this clonotype. The chain combines TRBV10-3 with TRBJ2-7; no reliable D call. V was clipped by 8 bases and J by 1 base, with 15 bases between them. The CDR3 contains 14 residues. Germline V gene lookup returns CDR1 ENHRY and CDR2 SYGVKD. DNA for the CDR3: TGTGCCATCGCATCGGGCAGGAGATCCTACGAGCAGTACTTC. It yields the protein CAIASGRRSYEQYF.

V and J are TRBV7-8 and TRBJ1-2, with D perhaps TRBD1 (5 bases). The length of the CDR3 is 12 residues. Germline loops: CDR1 SGHVS, CDR2 FQNEAQ. V was trimmed by 10 bases and J by 5 bases, leaving 14 bases between them. Written as DNA, the CDR3 is TGTGCCACCGGGGACTCTGCATATGGCTACACCTTC. Amino acid sequence: CATGDSAYGYTF.

J is TRBJ2-6 and V is TRBV9; tentatively, D is TRBD2 (6 bases). V was cut by 3 bases and J by 0 bases, with 7 bases left in between. CDR3 length equals 15 residues. Germline CDR1 SGDLS, CDR2 YYNGEE. CDR3 bases: TGTGCCAGCAGCGGGGGAGGCTCTGGGGCCAACGTCCTGACTTTC. Its protein product is CASSGGGSGANVLTF.

This clonotype was counted many times. The chain is built from TRBV12-3 or TRBV12-4 and TRBJ1-6, with D perhaps matching TRBD1 (6 bases). V was pared by 5 bases and J by 11 bases, with 13 bases between. The CDR3 spans 13 residues. CDR3 sequence reads: CASSEQGATPLHF. The CDR3 DNA follows: TGTGCCAGCAGTGAACAGGGAGCCACACCCCTCCACTTT.

This clonotype was seen more than once but under ten times. The chain has TRBV2 and TRBJ2-1, with unresolved D. Germline V gene data show CDR1 as SNHLY and CDR2 as FYNNEI. The CDR3 length is 15 residues. V gave up 2 bases and J gave up 0 bases, with 8 bases separating them. The CDR3 spells CASSEFGGSYNEQFF. CDR3 bases: TGTGCCAGCAGTGAATTCGGCGGCTCCTACAATGAGCAGTTCTTC.